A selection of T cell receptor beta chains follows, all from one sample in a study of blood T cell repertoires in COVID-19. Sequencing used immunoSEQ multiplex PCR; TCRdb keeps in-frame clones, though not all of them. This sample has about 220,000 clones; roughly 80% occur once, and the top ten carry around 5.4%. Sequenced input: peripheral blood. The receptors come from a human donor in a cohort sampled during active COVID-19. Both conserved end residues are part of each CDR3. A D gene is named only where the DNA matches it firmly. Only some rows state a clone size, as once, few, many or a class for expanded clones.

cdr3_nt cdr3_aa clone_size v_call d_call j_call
TGTGCCAGCAGCGTAGGCCCAGGGGGTAATTCACCCCTCCACTTT CASSVGPGGNSPLHF NA TRBV9 TRBD1 TRBJ1-6
TGTGCCAGTAGGAAAACAGGCCTACCCACCTACGAGCAGTACTTC CASRKTGLPTYEQYF few TRBV19 NA TRBJ2-7
TGTGCCAGCAGCCAGCTCAGGGCACCCCTCCACTTT CASSQLRAPLHF once TRBV27 NA TRBJ1-6
TGTGCCAGCAGCTTAAGGTCTGGGACAGGGGTTACAAGTGGCTACACCTTC CASSLRSGTGVTSGYTF once TRBV11-2 TRBD1 TRBJ1-2
TGTGCCAGCAGCACCTACGGGACTAGCGGGGGACGCTCTGGGGCCAACGTCCTGACTTTC CASSTYGTSGGRSGANVLTF NA TRBV2 TRBD2 TRBJ2-6
TGTGCCAGCAGCCGCCCCTATGAAGCTTTCTTT CASSRPYEAFF NA TRBV28 NA TRBJ1-1
TGTGCCAGTAGTCAGGAAAGCGGGATAAGGTACGAGCAGTACTTC CASSQESGIRYEQYF few TRBV19 TRBD2 TRBJ2-7
TGTGCCAGCAGTGAAATTGGCGGGAGAGGAAACACCATATATTTT CASSEIGGRGNTIYF NA TRBV6-1 NA TRBJ1-3
TGTGCCAGCAGTTACTCCCAGGGGGCTCACACTGAAGCTTTCTTT CASSYSQGAHTEAFF once TRBV6-2/TRBV6-3 TRBD1 TRBJ1-1
TGTGCCAGCAGTTCAACTATGTTGGGTATCAATGAGCAGTTCTTC CASSSTMLGINEQFF NA TRBV28 NA TRBJ2-1
TGTGCCAGCAGGCGAAGGGGGACCCCGGGCGTGTACGAGCAGTACTTC CASRRRGTPGVYEQYF NA TRBV2 NA TRBJ2-7
TGTGCCAGCAGCGCGGGAGCCTGGGAAGATACGCAGTATTTT CASSAGAWEDTQYF NA TRBV3-1/TRBV3-2 TRBD2 TRBJ2-3
TGTGCCAGCAGTGATAGCAGGGCCGCCTACGAGCAGTACTTC CASSDSRAAYEQYF NA TRBV6-1 NA TRBJ2-7
TGTGCCAGCAGTTACCCCGGGACAGGGGGAAACATTCAGTACTTC CASSYPGTGGNIQYF NA TRBV6-5 TRBD1 TRBJ2-4
TGCAGCGTTGGTTGGACAGGGGGGAACACTGAAGCTTTCTTT CSVGWTGGNTEAFF few TRBV29-1 TRBD1 TRBJ1-1
TGTGCCAGCAGTTACGGGAGGGGGGTTGGTGAGCAGTTCTTC CASSYGRGVGEQFF NA TRBV6-5 NA TRBJ2-1
TGTGCCAGCAGAGACACCGGGACAGGGAGGAACACTGAAGCTTTCTTT CASRDTGTGRNTEAFF NA TRBV28 TRBD1 TRBJ1-1
TGTGCCAGCAGCTTAAGCGGTGAGCAGTACTTC CASSLSGEQYF NA TRBV13 NA TRBJ2-7
TGTGCCAGCAGCTTTCTGGCAGGCGGGCAGCCCCAGCATTTT CASSFLAGGQPQHF NA TRBV5-6 NA TRBJ1-5
TGTGCCAGCAGCTTAGAACTAGCGGGAGTGGAGACCCAGTACTTC CASSLELAGVETQYF NA TRBV11-2 TRBD2 TRBJ2-5
TGTGCCAGCAGCCAGACAGGGGGCGCAGATACGCAGTATTTT CASSQTGGADTQYF once TRBV7-6 TRBD1 TRBJ2-3
TGCGCCAGCACCTTTCTAGCGGGAGGAAGGGACGAGCAGTACTTC CASTFLAGGRDEQYF NA TRBV5-1 TRBD2 TRBJ2-7
TGCGCCAGCAGCTTGGTAGCGGGAGACTACAATGAGCAGTTCTTC CASSLVAGDYNEQFF NA TRBV5-1 TRBD2 TRBJ2-1
TGTGCCACCAGTGATGCGGGACAGGGGCCCGACGAGCAGTACTTC CATSDAGQGPDEQYF NA TRBV24-1 TRBD1 TRBJ2-7
TGTGCCAGCAGTTACGATCCGAGGAGCTCCTACGAGCAGTACTTC CASSYDPRSSYEQYF NA TRBV6-2/TRBV6-3 NA TRBJ2-7
TGTGCCAGCAGCTTTAGGGGCAGGGTAAACACTGAAGCTTTCTTT CASSFRGRVNTEAFF once TRBV5-6 NA TRBJ1-1
TGTGCCAGGCGGGACAGGGGACGGAATGAGCAGTTCTTC CARRDRGRNEQFF NA TRBV11-2 TRBD1 TRBJ2-1
TGTGCCAGCAGTTCCGGGTTTTCCTACGAGCAGTACTTC CASSSGFSYEQYF NA TRBV12-3/TRBV12-4 NA TRBJ2-7
TGTGCCAGCTCCCGGGAACAGTCTAGGAATCAGCCCCAGCATTTT CASSREQSRNQPQHF NA TRBV18 NA TRBJ1-5
TGTGCCAGCAGCCCAGAATTACAGGGATCGCACTCTGGAAACACCATATATTTT CASSPELQGSHSGNTIYF NA TRBV9 NA TRBJ1-3
TGCGCCAGCAGCTTGGTGGGGACAGGGGACGAGCAGTACTTC CASSLVGTGDEQYF once TRBV5-1 TRBD1 TRBJ2-7
TGTGCCTGCGCGCGGGGGGGGTCCGCCTACGAGCAGTACTTC CACARGGSAYEQYF few TRBV30 TRBD2 TRBJ2-7
TGTGCCGAGAGGTCCGGCACTAGCAGATACAATGAGCAGTTCTTC CAERSGTSRYNEQFF NA TRBV19 NA TRBJ2-1
TGTGCCAGCAGCCCTCCGTCGGACAGGGGCCCCCCTGAGCAGTTCTTC CASSPPSDRGPPEQFF NA TRBV7-9 TRBD1 TRBJ2-1
TGTGCCAGCAGCGTAGGAGGAGGAGCGGGACTCCGAATCCAAGAGACCCAGTACTTC CASSVGGGAGLRIQETQYF NA TRBV9 TRBD2 TRBJ2-5
TGCGCCAGCAGCCAAGATGCCCTAAAAGCCAACGAGCAGTACTTC CASSQDALKANEQYF NA TRBV4-3 NA TRBJ2-7
TGTGCCACCGGGACACATAGCAATCAGCCCCAGCATTTT CATGTHSNQPQHF NA TRBV6-6 NA TRBJ1-5
TGTGCCAGCAGCGTCCAGGACTCCTCCTACGAGCAGTACTTC CASSVQDSSYEQYF NA TRBV9 NA TRBJ2-7
TGTGCCAGCAGCTCGGGACAGGGGGCTGGAAACACCATATATTTT CASSSGQGAGNTIYF NA TRBV7-9 TRBD1 TRBJ1-3
TGTGCCAGCAGCCGACAGGGAGGTTATGGCTACACCTTC CASSRQGGYGYTF NA TRBV11-3 TRBD1 TRBJ1-2
TGCAGCGAAGGACAGTTCAATCAGCCCCAGCATTTT CSEGQFNQPQHF NA TRBV29-1 NA TRBJ1-5
TGTGCCAGCAGCCAGCAGAGAGGCAATGAGCAGTTCTTC CASSQQRGNEQFF NA TRBV14 NA TRBJ2-1
TGTGCCAGCAGCCGCCGGCAAGCGGGAGTAGGTGAGACCCAGTACTTC CASSRRQAGVGETQYF once TRBV5-4 TRBD2 TRBJ2-5
TGTGCCAGCAGCTTAGGGGGCGGAAAAGAGACCCAGTACTTC CASSLGGGKETQYF NA TRBV11-3 NA TRBJ2-5
TGTGCCAGCAGCTGGGCCGGGACTAGCGGGGGCAATGAGCAGTTCTTC CASSWAGTSGGNEQFF NA TRBV7-2 TRBD2 TRBJ2-1
TGTGCCACCTCGGGGCGGGGGGAAAAACTGTTTTTT CATSGRGEKLFF few TRBV7-9 NA TRBJ1-4
TGTGCCAGCTCATCTAACAGGGGTCGAAACACCATATATTTT CASSSNRGRNTIYF NA TRBV18 TRBD1 TRBJ1-3
TGTGCCAGCCATACAGGTTGGGGCAATCAGCCCCAGCATTTT CASHTGWGNQPQHF medium-sized TRBV6-6 NA TRBJ1-5